This T cell receptor (beta chain) was obtained from a study of T cells in Graves' hyperthyroidism and ophthalmopathy. The CDR3 length is 16 residues. Germline CDR1 MNHNS, CDR2 SASEGT. After removal of 6 bases from V and 6 bases from J, the junction contained 9 bases not matched to a gene. Amplified regions were TCR beta CDR3 sequences from RNA transcripts. In the first-round RT-PCR of the TCR CDR3, the HTBI primer set was used. TCRdb called the multiplex PCR reads again in MiXCR, with one record for every CDR3 protein. The sample has hundreds of thousands of distinct CDR3 sequences, 16% seen once. Study conclusions and caveats: Ophthalmopathy got predicted by the model a median approximately 6.4 months before its onset.

A word on this clonotype: The antigen remains unidentified.

This sequence was found in a woman under 30 with Graves' hyperthyroidism. The sample comprised blood. The chain uses TRBV6-1 and TRBJ2-1; 12 nucleotides agree with TRBD2. CDR3 sequence reads: CASRPLLAGGGNEQFF. The CDR3 DNA reads TGTGCCAGCAGGCCCCTCCTAGCGGGAGGGGGCAATGAGCAGTTCTTC.